The 3 T cell receptor beta chains presented below share a single source sample, sequenced in a study of T cells after yellow fever vaccination. TCRdb fed the 5' RACE reads into MiXCR, producing one record per CDR3 protein. The sample has over 300,000 distinct CDR3 sequences; about 4% are singletons. The sample was PBMCs, taken 5 days after the yellow fever booster vaccination. The receptors shown here come from a young man who received the YFV17D yellow fever vaccine.

Many counts were recorded for this clonotype. V gene TRBV11-2 combines with J gene TRBJ1-4; 7 bases fit TRBD1. V was pared by 5 bases and J by 5 bases, with 8 bases of the junction left unmatched. The V gene's germline CDR1 is SGHAT and CDR2 FQNNGV. The CDR3 length is 15 residues. The CDR3 DNA is TGTGCCAGCAGCCCGACAGGGACTGGGAATGAAAAACTGTTTTTT. As protein: CASSPTGTGNEKLFF. Looking up the rest from reference TRBV11-2 and TRBJ1-4 gives the full variable domain: EAGVAQSPRYKIIEKRQSVAFWCNPISGHATLYWYQQILGQGPKLLIQFQNNGVVDDSQLPKDRFSAERLKGVDSTLKIQPAKLEDSAVYLCASSPTGTGNEKLFFGSGTQLSVL.

This clonotype was seen more than once but under ten times. The rearrangement links TRBV3-1 to TRBJ2-3, with 15 positions matching TRBD2. The CDR3 has 17 amino acids. The V and J ends lost 4 bases and 5 bases, in that order; junction bases with no gene match: 7. Germline V gene sequence: CDR1 LGHDT, CDR2 YNNKEL (reference sequence). CDR3 DNA sequence: TGTGCCAGCAGCCGGCTCGGGACTAGCGGGGGGTTAGATACGCAGTATTTT. Amino acids: CASSRLGTSGGLDTQYF.

This clonotype was seen a handful of times. The CDR3 sequence: CASSYSGQHTKTDTQYF. CDR3 DNA sequence: TGTGCCAGCAGTTACTCGGGACAGCACACGAAGACAGATACGCAGTATTTT. The gene calls are TRBV6-5 and TRBJ2-3; 7 bases fit TRBD1. Unmatched junction bases numbered 9, after V lost 0 bases and J lost 3 bases. Germline CDR1 MNHEY, CDR2 SVGAGI. The CDR3 runs to 17 residues.